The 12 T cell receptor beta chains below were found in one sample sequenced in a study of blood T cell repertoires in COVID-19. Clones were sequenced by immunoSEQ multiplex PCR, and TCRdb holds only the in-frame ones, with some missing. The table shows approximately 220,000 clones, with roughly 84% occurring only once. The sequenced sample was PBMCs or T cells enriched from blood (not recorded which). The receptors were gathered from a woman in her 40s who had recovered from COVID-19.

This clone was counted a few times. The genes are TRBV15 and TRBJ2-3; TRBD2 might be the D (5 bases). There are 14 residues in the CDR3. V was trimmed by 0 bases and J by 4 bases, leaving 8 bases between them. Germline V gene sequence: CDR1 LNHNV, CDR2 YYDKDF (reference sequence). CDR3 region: CATSREGRADTQYF. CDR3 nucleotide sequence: TGTGCCACCAGCAGAGAGGGGAGAGCAGATACGCAGTATTTT.

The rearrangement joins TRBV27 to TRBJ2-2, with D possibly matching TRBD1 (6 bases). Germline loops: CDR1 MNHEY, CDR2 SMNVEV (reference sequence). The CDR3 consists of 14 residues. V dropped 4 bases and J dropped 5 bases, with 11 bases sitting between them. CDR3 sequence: CASSSTGPTGELFF. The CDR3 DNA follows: TGTGCCAGCAGTTCGACAGGACCAACCGGGGAGCTGTTTTTT.

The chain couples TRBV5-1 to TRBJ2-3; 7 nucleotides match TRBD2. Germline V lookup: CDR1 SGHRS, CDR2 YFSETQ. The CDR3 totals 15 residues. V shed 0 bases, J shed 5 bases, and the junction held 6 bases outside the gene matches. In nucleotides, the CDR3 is TGCGCCAGCAGCTTGGTAGCGGGCGCCGAAGATACGCAGTATTTT. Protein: CASSLVAGAEDTQYF.

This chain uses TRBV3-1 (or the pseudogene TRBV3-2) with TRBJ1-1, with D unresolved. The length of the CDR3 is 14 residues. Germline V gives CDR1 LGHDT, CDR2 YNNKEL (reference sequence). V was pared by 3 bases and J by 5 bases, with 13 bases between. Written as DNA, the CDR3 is TGTGCCAGCAGCCAGGTTCCGGGTGAAACTGAAGCTTTCTTT. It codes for CASSQVPGETEAFF.

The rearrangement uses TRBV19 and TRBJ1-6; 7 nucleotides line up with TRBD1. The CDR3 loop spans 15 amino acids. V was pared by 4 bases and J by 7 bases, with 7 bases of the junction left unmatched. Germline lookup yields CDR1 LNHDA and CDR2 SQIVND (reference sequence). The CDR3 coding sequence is TGTGCCAGTAGTAAGTTTGGACAGGTCAATTCACCCCTCCACTTT. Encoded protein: CASSKFGQVNSPLHF.

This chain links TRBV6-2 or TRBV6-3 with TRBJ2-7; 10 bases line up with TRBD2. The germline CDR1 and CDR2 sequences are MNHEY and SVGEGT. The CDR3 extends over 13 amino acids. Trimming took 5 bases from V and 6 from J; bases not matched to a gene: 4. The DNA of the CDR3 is TGTGCCAGCAGTCCCACTAGCGGGGCCGAGCAGTACGTC. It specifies CASSPTSGAEQYV.

The CDR3 region has the DNA TGCGCCAGCAGAGCCACAGGGGGCGCGACAAACATTCAGTACTTC. Translating it yields CASRATGGATNIQYF. This chain uses TRBV5-1 with TRBJ2-4, with 9 bases identical to TRBD1. From germline, CDR1 is SGHRS and CDR2 YFSETQ. J was trimmed by 6 bases and V by 5 bases; bases with no gene match: 9. This CDR3 is built from 15 residues.

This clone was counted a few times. CDR3 nucleotide sequence: TGTGCCAGCAGCCATCAGGATTACACCTACGAGCAGTACTTC. Translation gives CASSHQDYTYEQYF. The genes are TRBV7-9 and TRBJ2-7; D call uncertain. V gave up 5 bases and J gave up 2 bases, with 13 bases separating them. The CDR3 loop spans 14 amino acids. The germline V gene encodes CDR1 SEHNR and CDR2 FQNEAQ (reference sequence). The full variable domain, rest sourced from reference TRBV7-9 and TRBJ2-7, is DTGVSQNPRHKITKRGQNVTFRCDPISEHNRLYWYRQTLGQGPEFLTYFQNEAQLEKSRLLSDRFSAERPKGSFSTLEIQRTEQGDSAMYLCASSHQDYTYEQYFGPGTRLTVT.

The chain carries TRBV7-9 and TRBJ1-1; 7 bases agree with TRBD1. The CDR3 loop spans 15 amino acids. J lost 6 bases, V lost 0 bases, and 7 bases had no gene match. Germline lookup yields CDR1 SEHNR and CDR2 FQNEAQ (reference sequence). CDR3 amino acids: CASSLALPRGAEAFF. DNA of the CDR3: TGTGCCAGCAGCTTAGCCCTTCCCAGGGGGGCTGAAGCTTTCTTT.

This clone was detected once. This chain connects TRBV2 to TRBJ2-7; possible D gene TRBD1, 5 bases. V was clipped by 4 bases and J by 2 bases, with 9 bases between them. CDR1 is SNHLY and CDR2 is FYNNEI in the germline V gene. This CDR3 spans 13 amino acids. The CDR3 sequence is CASSVRGAYEQYV. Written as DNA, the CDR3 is TGTGCCAGCAGTGTAAGGGGTGCCTACGAGCAGTACGTC.

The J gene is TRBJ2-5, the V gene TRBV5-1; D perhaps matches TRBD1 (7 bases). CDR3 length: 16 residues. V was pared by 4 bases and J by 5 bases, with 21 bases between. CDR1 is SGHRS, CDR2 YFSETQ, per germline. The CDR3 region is CASSRGTAQGRETQYF. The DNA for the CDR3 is TGCGCCAGCAGCAGGGGGACAGCCCAGGGGAGGGAGACCCAGTACTTC.

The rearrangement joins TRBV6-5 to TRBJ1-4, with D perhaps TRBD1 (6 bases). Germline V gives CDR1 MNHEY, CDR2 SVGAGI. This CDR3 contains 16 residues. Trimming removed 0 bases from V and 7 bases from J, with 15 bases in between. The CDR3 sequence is CASSYSAGAQGEKLFF. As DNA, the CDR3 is TGTGCCAGCAGTTACTCTGCGGGGGCGCAAGGTGAAAAACTGTTTTTT.